This T cell receptor beta chain derives from a study of shared clonotypes between healthy human individuals. Whole-study findings and limits: Generation probabilities were higher for clonotypes shared across all four sorted-subset donors than for unshared ones. For naive CD4 cells, roughly 4.6% of clonotypes were shared across a few donors.

Profiled with immunoSEQ multiplex PCR; TCRdb holds only in-frame clones, not every one. The table records some 1,400,000 clones, about 96% of them present only once. About this clone itself: What it binds is not known.

The CDR3 extends over 13 amino acids. The V end was cut by 0 bases, the J end by 5 bases, with 9 bases between. Germline V lookup: CDR1 SGDLS, CDR2 YYNGEE. Caucasian adults living in Nashville, Tennessee, provided all samples. This chain links TRBV9 with TRBJ2-7; D gene unclear. This clonotype was sampled from a man aged 25 to 40 in good health. Sequencing was carried out using naive CD4+ T cells sorted from blood. Subset denoted: CD45RA+ positively selected. The CDR3 nucleotides are TGTGCCAGCAGCGTAGCAATGATGAACGAGCAGTACTTC. Translating it yields CASSVAMMNEQYF.